This T cell receptor (beta chain) comes out of a study of identical twins. V was pared by 5 bases and J by 3 bases, with 11 bases between. This CDR3 is 13 amino acids long. Germline V lookup: CDR1 SQVTM, CDR2 ANQGSEA. Notes on the study in general: The analysis was cross-sectional rather than longitudinal within donors.

Template switching added a universal primer site, and cDNA bore unique molecular identifiers. One entry per CDR3 protein, called by TCRdb with MiXCR from the 5' RACE reads. In the table there are hundreds of thousands of distinct CDR3 sequences, 5.5% to 6.5% of which are singletons. Healthy Caucasians, and only they, were the donors. A note on this clonotype: The target antigen is unknown.

Material for sequencing was naive T cells sorted from blood. The rearrangement links TRBV29-1 to TRBJ1-5; D not certain. The clonotype originates from a man younger than 30 in good health. CDR3 bases: TGCAGCGTTACGACTGGTGTCAATCAGCCCCAGCATTTT. This translates into CSVTTGVNQPQHF.